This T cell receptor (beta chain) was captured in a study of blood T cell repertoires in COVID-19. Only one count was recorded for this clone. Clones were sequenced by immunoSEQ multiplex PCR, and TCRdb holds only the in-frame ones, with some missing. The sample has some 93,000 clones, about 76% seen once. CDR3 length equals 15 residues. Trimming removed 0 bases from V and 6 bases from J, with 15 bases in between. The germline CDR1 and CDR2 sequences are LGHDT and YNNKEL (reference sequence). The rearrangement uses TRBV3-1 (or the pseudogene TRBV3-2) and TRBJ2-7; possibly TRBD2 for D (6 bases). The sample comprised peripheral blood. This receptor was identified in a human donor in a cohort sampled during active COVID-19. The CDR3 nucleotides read TGTGCCAGCAGCCAAGACGCCACCTCCGGGGGCGAGCAGTACTTC. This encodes CASSQDATSGGEQYF.